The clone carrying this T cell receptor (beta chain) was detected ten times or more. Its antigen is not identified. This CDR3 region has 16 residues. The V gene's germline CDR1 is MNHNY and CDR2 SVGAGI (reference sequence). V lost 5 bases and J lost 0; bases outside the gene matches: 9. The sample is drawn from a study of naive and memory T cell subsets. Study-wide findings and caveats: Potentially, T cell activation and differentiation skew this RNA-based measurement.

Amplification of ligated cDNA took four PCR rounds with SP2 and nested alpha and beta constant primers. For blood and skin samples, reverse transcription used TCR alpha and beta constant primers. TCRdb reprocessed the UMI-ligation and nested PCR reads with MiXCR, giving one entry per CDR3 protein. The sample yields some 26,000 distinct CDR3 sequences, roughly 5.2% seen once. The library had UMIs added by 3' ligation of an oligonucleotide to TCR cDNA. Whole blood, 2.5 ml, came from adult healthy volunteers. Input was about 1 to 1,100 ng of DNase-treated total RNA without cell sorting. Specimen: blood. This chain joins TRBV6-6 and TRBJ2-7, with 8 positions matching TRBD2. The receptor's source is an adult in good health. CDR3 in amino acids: CASSPEPSGSSYEQYF. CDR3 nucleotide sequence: TGTGCCAGCAGTCCCGAACCCAGCGGGAGCTCCTACGAGCAGTACTTC.